This T cell receptor beta chain was recorded in a study of T cell repertoires in cytomegalovirus infection. At least ten counts were recorded for this clonotype. Using its own MiXCR run on the reads, TCRdb lists one record per CDR3 protein. The table lists 150,000 to 200,000 distinct CDR3 sequences, 7.5% to 10% of them singletons, with roughly 4.8% in the top ten. The V gene's germline CDR1 is SGHAT and CDR2 FQNNGV. The CDR3 spans 14 residues. V lost 5 bases, J lost 3 bases, and 14 bases lay in between. The sample taken for sequencing was PBMCs. The rearrangement links TRBV11-2 to TRBJ2-7, with D maybe TRBD1 (6 bases). The TCR sequence derives from a human donor in good health (CMV status not recorded). Some clones in this sample may be carry-over from other donors' samples. Here the CDR3 reads CASSIQGGVYEQYF. For the CDR3, the DNA is TGTGCCAGCAGCATACAGGGTGGGGTCTACGAGCAGTACTTC.